Listed below are T cell receptor beta chains from one sample, sequenced in a study of T cells in Graves' hyperthyroidism and ophthalmopathy. TCRdb processed the multiplex PCR reads anew with MiXCR; each CDR3 protein has one entry. The data hold fewer than 750,000 distinct CDR3 sequences, with more than 12% observed a single time. Input material: blood. These receptors all come from a woman in her forties or fifties with Graves' ophthalmopathy. Both conserved end residues are part of each CDR3. A D gene is named only where the DNA matches it firmly. Clone size appears in some rows only: once, few, many, or a class for an expanded clone.

len: 12; j_gene: TRBJ2-5; v_gene: TRBV19; d_gene: TRBD2; abundance: .; CDR3nt: TGTGCCAGTAAGGGACTACTCGAGACCCAGTACTTC; CDR3aa: CASKGLLETQYF
len: 15; j_gene: TRBJ1-4; v_gene: TRBV29-1; d_gene: TRBD1; abundance: few; CDR3nt: TGCAGCGTTACAAACAACCGGGACAGAAGTGAAAAACTGTTTTTT; CDR3aa: CSVTNNRDRSEKLFF
len: 14; j_gene: TRBJ2-7; v_gene: TRBV7-9; d_gene: TRBD2; abundance: many; CDR3nt: TGTGCCAGCAGCTTAGAGCGGGAGAAGTACGAGCAGTACTTC; CDR3aa: CASSLEREKYEQYF
len: 15; j_gene: TRBJ1-2; v_gene: TRBV6-5; d_gene: .; abundance: many; CDR3nt: TGTGCCAGCAGTTACTCGAGTCCCAGCGGCTATGGCTACACCTTC; CDR3aa: CASSYSSPSGYGYTF
len: 15; j_gene: TRBJ1-1; v_gene: TRBV6-2/TRBV6-3; d_gene: .; abundance: .; CDR3nt: TGTGCCAGCAGTTACACCCGCCCCCGGGACACTGAAGCTTTCTTT; CDR3aa: CASSYTRPRDTEAFF
len: 17; j_gene: TRBJ2-1; v_gene: TRBV12-3/TRBV12-4; d_gene: .; abundance: many; CDR3nt: TGTGCCAGCAGTTTACGACCACCCCAGAGCTCCTACAATGAGCAGTTCTTC; CDR3aa: CASSLRPPQSSYNEQFF
len: 13; j_gene: TRBJ2-2; v_gene: TRBV19; d_gene: .; abundance: .; CDR3nt: TGTGCCAGTAGTATTACCGGCATCTGGGAGCTGTTTTTT; CDR3aa: CASSITGIWELFF
len: 14; j_gene: TRBJ2-7; v_gene: TRBV7-2; d_gene: TRBD2; abundance: many; CDR3nt: TGTGCCAGCAGCTTGACTAGCGGGAAGAACGAGCAGTACTTC; CDR3aa: CASSLTSGKNEQYF
len: 13; j_gene: TRBJ1-5; v_gene: TRBV6-1; d_gene: .; abundance: .; CDR3nt: TGTGCCAGCAGTGGCACAGGGTCTGGGGCCCAGCATTTT; CDR3aa: CASSGTGSGAQHF
len: 12; j_gene: TRBJ2-7; v_gene: TRBV20-1; d_gene: TRBD1; abundance: .; CDR3nt: TGCAGTGCTACGGACAGGTTGTACGAGCAGTACTTC; CDR3aa: CSATDRLYEQYF
len: 15; j_gene: TRBJ1-3; v_gene: TRBV4-3; d_gene: .; abundance: .; CDR3nt: TGCGCCAGCAGCCAACTAACAGGGATTGGAAACACCATATATTTT; CDR3aa: CASSQLTGIGNTIYF
len: 14; j_gene: TRBJ2-1; v_gene: TRBV12-3/TRBV12-4; d_gene: .; abundance: few; CDR3nt: TGTGCCAGCAGTTTCCTAGACATTTACAATGAGCAGTTCTTC; CDR3aa: CASSFLDIYNEQFF
len: 17; j_gene: TRBJ2-7; v_gene: TRBV4-2; d_gene: TRBD2; abundance: few; CDR3nt: TGTGCCAGCAGCCAAGATAGGGCTAGCGGGAGGAGCCACGAGCAGTACTTC; CDR3aa: CASSQDRASGRSHEQYF
len: 11; j_gene: TRBJ2-1; v_gene: TRBV20-1; d_gene: .; abundance: few; CDR3nt: TGCAGTGCCTTTCTACGTAAAGGGCAGTTCTTC; CDR3aa: CSAFLRKGQFF
len: 14; j_gene: TRBJ2-7; v_gene: TRBV7-6; d_gene: TRBD1; abundance: many; CDR3nt: TGTGCCAGCAGCTCAGGACAGGGGTGGGACGAGCAGTACTTC; CDR3aa: CASSSGQGWDEQYF
len: 16; j_gene: TRBJ1-6; v_gene: TRBV3-1; d_gene: TRBD1; abundance: .; CDR3nt: TGTGCCAGCAGCCAAGCCGGACAGGCTTATAATTCACCCCTCCACTTT; CDR3aa: CASSQAGQAYNSPLHF
len: 14; j_gene: TRBJ1-5; v_gene: TRBV5-5; d_gene: TRBD1; abundance: many; CDR3nt: TGTGCCAGCACCCCGGACAGGACCAATCAGCCCCAGCATTTT; CDR3aa: CASTPDRTNQPQHF
len: 14; j_gene: TRBJ2-7; v_gene: TRBV10-3; d_gene: .; abundance: few; CDR3nt: TGTGCCATCAGCCAGAGTTTGTCCGGACTTAAGCAGTACTTC; CDR3aa: CAISQSLSGLKQYF
len: 16; j_gene: TRBJ2-1; v_gene: TRBV7-9; d_gene: .; abundance: few; CDR3nt: TGTGCCAGCAGCGGTAGGTGGGGTAGCTCCTACAATGAGCAGTTCTTC; CDR3aa: CASSGRWGSSYNEQFF
len: 15; j_gene: TRBJ1-5; v_gene: TRBV19; d_gene: TRBD1; abundance: few; CDR3nt: TGTGCCAGTCGGGACAGTCGTCGGGTAAATCAGCCCCAGCATTTT; CDR3aa: CASRDSRRVNQPQHF
len: 15; j_gene: TRBJ2-7; v_gene: TRBV7-2; d_gene: TRBD1; abundance: .; CDR3nt: TGTGCCAGCAGAGGGACAGGGGGAAGTAGTTACGAGCAGTACTTC; CDR3aa: CASRGTGGSSYEQYF
len: 15; j_gene: TRBJ1-1; v_gene: TRBV9; d_gene: .; abundance: many; CDR3nt: TGTGCCAGCAGCGTAGAACCTATTGAGAACACTGAAGCTTTCTTT; CDR3aa: CASSVEPIENTEAFF
len: 19; j_gene: TRBJ2-1; v_gene: TRBV19; d_gene: TRBD2; abundance: many; CDR3nt: TGTGCCAGTAGTATACAGGGAGCGGGAGGCAGCTTCTCCTACAATGAGCAGTTCTTC; CDR3aa: CASSIQGAGGSFSYNEQFF
len: 15; j_gene: TRBJ1-2; v_gene: TRBV28; d_gene: .; abundance: many; CDR3nt: TGTGCCAGCAAAGATGCGGGGAGCGTAAAGTATGGCTACACCTTC; CDR3aa: CASKDAGSVKYGYTF
len: 16; j_gene: TRBJ2-2; v_gene: TRBV20-1; d_gene: TRBD2; abundance: many; CDR3nt: TGCAGTGCTAGAGGACTAGCGGGAGAGGGAACCGGGGAGCTGTTTTTT; CDR3aa: CSARGLAGEGTGELFF
len: 14; j_gene: TRBJ2-1; v_gene: TRBV6-2/TRBV6-3; d_gene: .; abundance: many; CDR3nt: TGTGCCACCGCACACTCACAATTCTACAATGAGCAGTTCTTC; CDR3aa: CATAHSQFYNEQFF
len: 15; j_gene: TRBJ2-1; v_gene: TRBV30; d_gene: .; abundance: many; CDR3nt: TGTGCCTGGGGGGGACCCCGAAGCTCCTACAATGAGCAGTTCTTC; CDR3aa: CAWGGPRSSYNEQFF
len: 17; j_gene: TRBJ2-2; v_gene: TRBV4-1; d_gene: TRBD2; abundance: .; CDR3nt: TGCGCCAGCAGCCAGGGCGAGCGGGGTCGAAACACCGGGGAGCTGTTTTTT; CDR3aa: CASSQGERGRNTGELFF
len: 17; j_gene: TRBJ2-7; v_gene: TRBV7-9; d_gene: TRBD2; abundance: many; CDR3nt: TGTGCCAGCAGCAAGGGGACTAGCGGGAGGACTTCCTACGAGCAGTACTTC; CDR3aa: CASSKGTSGRTSYEQYF
len: 18; j_gene: TRBJ1-1; v_gene: TRBV29-1; d_gene: .; abundance: few; CDR3nt: TGCAGCGTTGAAAAACTCGGGAATATCTGGGGTCTTAGGACTGAAGCTTTCTTT; CDR3aa: CSVEKLGNIWGLRTEAFF
len: 13; j_gene: TRBJ2-3; v_gene: TRBV20-1; d_gene: .; abundance: few; CDR3nt: TGCAGTGCTAGAGCCCCCGGGACAGATACGCAGTATTTT; CDR3aa: CSARAPGTDTQYF
len: 15; j_gene: TRBJ2-6; v_gene: TRBV5-1; d_gene: .; abundance: many; CDR3nt: TGCGCCAGCAGCCCCCAGGGCTCTGGGGCCAACGTCCTGACTTTC; CDR3aa: CASSPQGSGANVLTF
len: 14; j_gene: TRBJ2-1; v_gene: TRBV5-1; d_gene: TRBD2; abundance: .; CDR3nt: TGCGCCAGCAGCGGGACTAGCGTCATATCCGAGCAGTTCTTC; CDR3aa: CASSGTSVISEQFF
len: 17; j_gene: TRBJ2-5; v_gene: TRBV6-1; d_gene: TRBD1; abundance: many; CDR3nt: TGTGCCAGCAGTGAAGCGCCTGGGACAGGGAGCCAAGAGACCCAGTACTTC; CDR3aa: CASSEAPGTGSQETQYF
len: 13; j_gene: TRBJ2-1; v_gene: TRBV7-3; d_gene: TRBD2; abundance: many; CDR3nt: TGTGCCAGCAGCACAACCGCCTCTAGCGGGCTATTCTTC; CDR3aa: CASSTTASSGLFF
len: 15; j_gene: TRBJ2-2; v_gene: TRBV9; d_gene: TRBD1; abundance: many; CDR3nt: TGTGCCAGCAGCACTGGACAGGGGGCTCACGGGGAGCTGTTTTTT; CDR3aa: CASSTGQGAHGELFF
len: 16; j_gene: TRBJ2-1; v_gene: TRBV24-1; d_gene: TRBD1; abundance: many; CDR3nt: TGTGCCACCAGTGATCCGCCCGGGACAGGGGACAATGAGCAGTTCTTC; CDR3aa: CATSDPPGTGDNEQFF
len: 13; j_gene: TRBJ2-1; v_gene: TRBV20-1; d_gene: .; abundance: .; CDR3nt: TGCAGTGCTAGAGGGTGGGAAAACAATGAGCAGTTCTTC; CDR3aa: CSARGWENNEQFF
len: 11; j_gene: TRBJ1-2; v_gene: TRBV28; d_gene: .; abundance: many; CDR3nt: TGTGCCACACAGTCTAACTATGGCTACACCTTC; CDR3aa: CATQSNYGYTF
len: 14; j_gene: TRBJ1-2; v_gene: TRBV4-2; d_gene: TRBD1; abundance: .; CDR3nt: TGTGCCAGCAGATCGGACAGGTCCGCGACTGGCTACACCTTC; CDR3aa: CASRSDRSATGYTF
len: 15; j_gene: TRBJ2-5; v_gene: TRBV7-3; d_gene: .; abundance: many; CDR3nt: TGTGCCAGCAGCTTAAATTCTGGTGAATCAGAGACCCAGTACTTC; CDR3aa: CASSLNSGESETQYF
len: 12; j_gene: TRBJ1-1; v_gene: TRBV7-2; d_gene: .; abundance: many; CDR3nt: TGTGCCAGCAGCTTAGTGGCAGGACCAGCTTTCTTT; CDR3aa: CASSLVAGPAFF